This entry features one T cell receptor (beta chain) sequence. Antigen: not known. This specimen belongs to a study of T cells expressing NK-cell markers. Across the whole study: HCMV seropositivity characterized most of the eight sequenced donors, and seronegativity one.

As the method of synthesis, 5'RACE template switching with UMIs yielded TCR beta cDNA. TCRdb re-called the 5' RACE reads, yielding one record per CDR3 amino acid sequence without DNA. The sample's table shows 350,000 to 450,000 distinct CDR3 sequences. CDR1 is DFQATT and CDR2 is SNEGSKA in the germline V gene (reference sequence). The CDR3 length is 17 residues. Notes on the study in general: Nothing established the HCMV specificity of expanded NKG2C+ T cell clones. Dominant NKG2C+ clonotypes in five or six donors made up about 1.0-8% of CD8+ T cells.

Sequenced input: blood T cells: a sorted CD56 or NKG2C T cell subset, CD4+ or CD8+ T cells, or bulk PBMC T cells (not recorded which). This sequence joins TRBV20-1 and TRBJ2-5; the D gene TCRdb calls, TRBD2, cannot be checked with no DNA. This receptor was obtained from a man aged 18-70 years in good health. The CDR3 loop reads CSAAPSDGGPPQETQYF.